These 31 T cell receptor beta chains share one sample of origin, sequenced in a study of blood T cell repertoires in COVID-19. Only in-frame clones appear in the TCRdb table, and some are missing; sequencing was by immunoSEQ multiplex PCR. The table records 140,000 to 150,000 clones, 84% of them present only once. Sequences were obtained from PBMCs or T cells enriched from blood (not recorded which). The receptor source for this set is a woman aged 50 to 60 who had been exposed to COVID-19.

The V gene is TRBV5-4, the J gene TRBJ2-1; perhaps TRBD2 as D (6 bases). CDR1 and CDR2 from the germline V gene are SGHNT and YYREEE (reference sequence). The CDR3 is 13 residues long. V lost 5 bases, J lost 4 bases, and 10 bases lay in between. CDR3 sequence reads: CASSPTRYNEQFF. CDR3 nucleotide sequence: TGTGCCAGCAGTCCGACTAGGTACAATGAGCAGTTCTTC.

Here the CDR3 DNA reads TGTGCCAGTAGTTCGTACACTGAAGCTTTCTTT. This sequence encodes CASSSYTEAFF. This chain links TRBV19 with TRBJ1-1; D gene unclear. The V end was cut by 5 bases, the J end by 3 bases, with 4 bases between. The CDR3 extends over 11 amino acids. In germline, CDR1 is LNHDA, CDR2 SQIVND (reference sequence).

The chain couples TRBV5-4 to TRBJ2-7, with 7 bases lining up with TRBD1. The CDR3 is 15 amino acids. Trimming cost V 3 bases and J 5 bases; bases outside gene matches: 11. In germline, CDR1 is SGHNT, CDR2 YYREEE (reference sequence). The CDR3 loop reads CASSSLTGKQNEQYF. The CDR3 nucleotides read TGTGCCAGCAGCTCCCTGACAGGGAAGCAGAACGAGCAGTACTTC.

The chain combines TRBV5-3 with TRBJ1-5; possible D gene TRBD1, 6 bases. TRBV5-3 qualifies as an ORF whose function is uncertain. The CDR3 is 16 residues long. V lost 1 base and J lost 9, with 20 bases in between. CDR3: CARSLRVREGGGPQHF. CDR3 sequence (DNA): TGTGCCAGAAGCTTGAGAGTACGGGAAGGGGGTGGGCCCCAGCATTTT.

J is TRBJ2-1 and V is TRBV10-1, with D tentatively TRBD2 (6 bases). Germline V gene sequence: CDR1 WNHNN, CDR2 SYGVQD (reference sequence). This CDR3 has 17 amino acids. The V and J ends lost 6 bases and 4 bases respectively, with 22 bases between them. The DNA for the CDR3 is TGCGCCAGCAGGCCGAGGTCTGGGCGGAGGGGATACAATGAGCAGTTCTTC. Its protein product is CASRPRSGRRGYNEQFF.

The chain links TRBV6-4 to TRBJ1-5, with TRBD1 matching over 9 bases. Germline-derived CDR1 and CDR2 are MRHNA and SNTAGT. V shed 4 bases, J shed 6 bases, and the junction held 4 bases outside the gene matches. This CDR3 contains 14 residues. The CDR3 is CASSAGTGTQPQHF. CDR3 nucleotide sequence: TGTGCCAGCAGTGCGGGGACAGGGACTCAGCCCCAGCATTTT.

The V gene is TRBV19, the J gene TRBJ1-2, with TRBD1 identical over 8 bases. This CDR3 is 14 amino acids long. The germline gives CDR1 LNHDA, CDR2 SQIVND (reference sequence). After removal of 7 bases from V and 2 bases from J, the junction contained 6 bases not matched to a gene. The CDR3 protein is CASNPTGVNYGYTF. For the CDR3, the DNA is TGTGCCAGTAATCCGACAGGGGTAAACTATGGCTACACCTTC.

This clone came up a few times. The genes are TRBV3-1 (or the pseudogene TRBV3-2) and TRBJ2-7, with D perhaps matching TRBD2 (7 bases). The CDR3 is 15 amino acids. The germline V gene has CDR1 LGHDT and CDR2 YNNKEL (reference sequence). V lost 8 bases, J lost 7 bases, and 24 bases lay in between. In nucleotides, the CDR3 is TGTGCCAGCCAGGCCCCGGGGGGCGCAGGAAGGGAGCAGTACTTC. Its protein is CASQAPGGAGREQYF.

The chain combines TRBV4-3 with TRBJ1-2; D might be TRBD1 (5 bases). CDR1 LGHNA and CDR2 YSLEER come from the germline V gene. Trimming shortened V by 0 bases and J by 4 bases, and 9 bases separated the two germline ends. CDR3 length: 14 residues. The CDR3 sequence: CASSQDRVLYGYTF. In DNA form, the CDR3 reads TGCGCCAGCAGCCAAGACAGGGTCCTCTATGGCTACACCTTC.

The DNA of the CDR3 is TGCGCCAGCAGCTTGGGCAGGGTTGATACGCAGTATTTT. Protein: CASSLGRVDTQYF. The chain recombines TRBV5-1 with TRBJ2-3; possible D gene TRBD1, 5 bases. V was pared by 0 bases and J by 6 bases, with 8 bases between. The CDR3 is 13 amino acids. CDR1 is SGHRS, CDR2 YFSETQ, per germline.

V usage is TRBV29-1 and J usage is TRBJ1-1; TRBD1 might be the D (6 bases). Germline V lookup: CDR1 SQVTM, CDR2 ANQGSEA. The CDR3 is 14 residues long. The V and J ends lost 3 bases and 4 bases respectively, with 15 bases between them. The CDR3 spells CSVDSGGAGTEAFF. The CDR3 DNA reads as TGCAGCGTTGACTCCGGGGGGGCTGGCACTGAAGCTTTCTTT.

The chain couples TRBV20-1 to TRBJ2-5, with D maybe TRBD2 (6 bases). Trimming stripped 3 bases from V and 8 bases from J, with 19 bases between. The CDR3 runs 14 residues. Germline V gene lookup returns CDR1 DFQATT and CDR2 SNEGSKA (reference sequence). This CDR3 reads CSASIAELHPTQYF. CDR3 in DNA: TGCAGTGCTAGTATAGCGGAACTCCACCCTACCCAGTACTTC.

V is TRBV27 and J is TRBJ1-1; D may be TRBD1 (5 bases). Germline V gives CDR1 MNHEY, CDR2 SMNVEV (reference sequence). V lost 6 bases and J 3 bases, leaving 17 bases between the germline ends. The CDR3 length is 15 residues. CDR3 sequence: CASSYLPGGDTEAFF. The CDR3 bases are TGTGCCAGCAGCTATCTCCCGGGGGGAGACACTGAAGCTTTCTTT.

J is TRBJ2-2 and V is TRBV12-3 or TRBV12-4, with a tentative D call TRBD1 (5 bases). V was trimmed by 7 bases and J by 6 bases, leaving 9 bases between them. This CDR3 contains 12 residues. In nucleotides, the CDR3 is TGTGCCAGCACCTTAGGGGCCGGGGAGCTGTTTTTT. Protein: CASTLGAGELFF.

V usage is TRBV25-1 and J usage is TRBJ1-3; D is unresolved. With 1 base removed from V and 4 bases from J, the gap between germline ends came to 14 bases. This CDR3 spans 16 amino acids. CDR1 is MGHDK and CDR2 is SYGVNS in the germline V gene. CDR3 residues: CASSEFGNSKGNTIYF. Here the CDR3 DNA reads TGTGCCAGCAGTGAATTCGGAAACAGTAAGGGAAACACCATATATTTT.

The chain carries TRBV27 and TRBJ1-1; D call uncertain. Trimming pared 0 bases from V and 2 bases from J, leaving 13 bases between. The CDR3 is made up of 16 amino acids. Germline CDR1 and CDR2: MNHEY and SMNVEV (reference sequence). The CDR3 DNA sequence: TGTGCCAGCAGTTTATCCGGGTCTTTTTCAAACACTGAAGCTTTCTTT. Translation: CASSLSGSFSNTEAFF.

The V gene is TRBV7-8, the J gene TRBJ1-6; D possibly corresponds to TRBD1 (5 bases). Germline loops: CDR1 SGHVS, CDR2 FQNEAQ. V lost 1 base to trimming and J lost 7 bases, with 11 bases between them. The CDR3 runs 15 residues. CDR3 sequence reads: CASSLDGGGNSPLHF. CDR3 DNA sequence: TGTGCCAGCAGCTTAGACGGGGGTGGGAATTCACCCCTCCACTTT. Looking up the rest from reference TRBV7-8 and TRBJ1-6 gives the full variable domain: GAGVSQSPRYKVAKRGQDVALRCDPISGHVSLFWYQQALGQGPEFLTYFQNEAQLDKSGLPSDRFFAERPEGSVSTLKIQRTQQEDSAVYLCASSLDGGGNSPLHFGNGTRLTVT.

V gene TRBV5-1 combines with J gene TRBJ1-5; 10 bases line up with TRBD1. The CDR3 runs to 14 residues. With V trimmed by 0 bases and J by 10 bases, 4 bases remained unmatched. Germline-derived CDR1 and CDR2 are SGHRS and YFSETQ. The CDR3 DNA is TGCGCCAGCAGCTTGGGACAGGGGGCAAGTCCCCAGCATTTT. This codes for CASSLGQGASPQHF.

The V and J genes are TRBV6-5 and TRBJ2-5; D perhaps matches TRBD2 (6 bases). V dropped 6 bases and J dropped 4 bases, with 18 bases sitting between them. Germline CDR1 reads MNHEY; CDR2 reads SVGAGI. The CDR3 length is 15 residues. CDR3 bases: TGTGCCAGCAGCCCAAGCGGAAGCGGGCTAGAGACCCAGTACTTC. Protein sequence: CASSPSGSGLETQYF.

The chain recombines TRBV13 with TRBJ2-5, with a tentative D call TRBD2 (6 bases). This CDR3 spans 15 amino acids. V lost 4 bases, J lost 1 base, and 13 bases lay in between. CDR1 PRHDT and CDR2 FYEKMQ come from the germline V gene (reference sequence). In nucleotides, the CDR3 is TGTGCCAGCAGCTCCTCCCAGGGACTCCAAGAGACCCAGTACTTC. Its translation is CASSSSQGLQETQYF.

The gene calls are TRBV29-1 and TRBJ2-7; 13 bases fit TRBD2. Germline values: CDR1 SQVTM, CDR2 ANQGSEA. CDR3 size: 18 residues. Germline trimming cut 6 bases from V and 6 bases from J; bases unmatched to any gene: 20. CDR3 residues: CSVETGTSGTHFTGEQYF. The CDR3 DNA follows: TGCAGCGTAGAAACCGGGACTAGCGGGACCCATTTTACGGGCGAGCAGTACTTC.

The rearrangement joins TRBV5-1 to TRBJ1-2, with 8 nucleotides matching TRBD1. The ends lost 3 bases at V and 0 bases at J; junction bases unmatched: 4. CDR1 and CDR2 (germline): SGHRS, YFSETQ. The CDR3 is 15 residues long. CDR3 sequence reads: CASSWGTGSNYGYTF. In nucleotides, the CDR3 is TGCGCCAGCAGCTGGGGGACAGGATCTAACTATGGCTACACCTTC.

The chain combines TRBV19 with TRBJ1-2; D possibly corresponds to TRBD1 (5 bases). V lost 6 bases to trimming and J lost 4 bases, with 21 bases between them. The germline V gene encodes CDR1 LNHDA and CDR2 SQIVND (reference sequence). There are 16 residues in the CDR3. The CDR3 protein is CASRTTGGPLFYGYTF. In DNA, the CDR3 is TGTGCCAGTAGAACCACCGGGGGTCCCCTCTTCTATGGCTACACCTTC.

The chain carries TRBV7-9 and TRBJ1-2, with D possibly matching TRBD1 (5 bases). Trimming left V 6 bases short and J 2 bases short, with 13 bases between. Germline assignment: CDR1 SEHNR and CDR2 FQNEAQ (reference sequence). This CDR3 is built from 14 residues. Written as DNA, the CDR3 is TGTGCCAGCAGTAACGACAGCAGAAACTATGGCTACACCTTC. The encoded protein is CASSNDSRNYGYTF.

The chain links TRBV20-1 to TRBJ1-5; tentatively, D is TRBD1 (5 bases). Germline V lookup: CDR1 DFQATT, CDR2 SNEGSKA (reference sequence). V was pared by 3 bases and J by 4 bases, with 13 bases between. CDR3 size: 14 residues. CDR3 DNA: TGCAGTGCTAGTGGTGACAGAAGAAATCAGCCCCAGCATTTT. Amino acids: CSASGDRRNQPQHF.

The CDR3 protein is CASGRAGGLETQYF. In nucleotides, the CDR3 is TGCGCCAGCGGCCGAGCGGGAGGGCTCGAGACCCAGTACTTC. V gene TRBV5-1 combines with J gene TRBJ2-5, with 10 bases identical to TRBD2. CDR1 is SGHRS, CDR2 YFSETQ, per germline. The V segment lost 7 bases and the J segment 5 bases; nucleotides outside the gene matches: 8. The CDR3 runs 14 residues.

V and J are TRBV7-3 and TRBJ2-1, with 13 bases identical to TRBD2. Germline CDR1 reads SGHTA; CDR2 reads FQGTGA. The V gene end was trimmed by 7 bases and the J gene end by 6 bases; junction bases not matched to a gene: 9. The CDR3 length is 16 residues. The CDR3 DNA sequence: TGTGCCAGCAAAAGGGGAGGGACTAGCGGGACCAATGAGCAGTTCTTC. This translates into CASKRGGTSGTNEQFF.

The J gene is TRBJ1-4, the V gene TRBV19; 7 bases map to TRBD1. Losses at the gene ends were 7 bases for V and 4 bases for J; bases not matched to a gene: 6. The CDR3 spans 14 residues. Germline V gene sequence: CDR1 LNHDA, CDR2 SQIVND (reference sequence). CDR3 sequence reads: CASTPGQINEKLFF. For the CDR3, the DNA is TGTGCCAGTACCCCGGGACAGATTAATGAAAAACTGTTTTTT. The full variable domain, with the rest looked up from reference TRBV19 and TRBJ1-4, is DGGITQSPKYLFRKEGQNVTLSCEQNLNHDAMYWYRQDPGQGLRLIYYSQIVNDFQKGDIAEGYSVSREKKESFPLTVTSAQKNPTAFYLCASTPGQINEKLFFGSGTQLSVL.

This chain uses TRBV27 with TRBJ2-1; 7 bases match TRBD2. CDR1 MNHEY and CDR2 SMNVEV come from the germline V gene (reference sequence). V lost 4 bases, J lost 8 bases, and 14 bases stayed unmatched. This CDR3 is 16 amino acids long. The CDR3 loop reads CASSSSQGPAGYEQFF. Written as DNA, the CDR3 is TGTGCCAGCAGTTCCAGTCAGGGCCCAGCGGGATATGAGCAGTTCTTC.

The chain combines TRBV5-4 with TRBJ2-3; 7 bases match TRBD1. Germline V gives CDR1 SGHNT, CDR2 YYREEE (reference sequence). The trim removed 2 bases at V and 5 bases at J, leaving 5 bases unmatched. The CDR3 spans 14 residues. The CDR3 coding sequence is TGTGCCAGCAGCTTTGGGACAGCTCGAGATACGCAGTATTTT. It yields the protein CASSFGTARDTQYF. The full variable domain, rest sourced from reference TRBV5-4 and TRBJ2-3, is ETGVTQSPTHLIKTRGQQVTLRCSSQSGHNTVSWYQQALGQGPQFIFQYYREEENGRGNFPPRFSGLQFPNYSSELNVNALELDDSALYLCASSFGTARDTQYFGPGTRLTVL.

This clone was counted between two and nine times. V usage is TRBV7-3 and J usage is TRBJ1-5, with D hard to call. The germline gives CDR1 SGHTA, CDR2 FQGTGA. This CDR3 has 13 amino acids. The V gene lost 5 bases and the J gene lost 5 bases, with 10 bases spanning the gap. DNA of the CDR3: TGTGCCAGCAGCCCTTGGCCTGATCAGCCCCAGCATTTT. Residues: CASSPWPDQPQHF.